The clone carrying this TCR beta chain has a handful of counts. Its antigen remains unknown. This entry belongs to a study of regulatory T cells in long-lasting Graves disease. Whole-study results and caveats: The small sample size may have reduced accuracy.

As for time point: newly diagnosed GD, antithyroid drugs for less than 3 months. PBMCs provided the RNA from which the TCR library was made. Arm-PCR of CDR3 regions and iRepertoire HTBI primers were used to build TCR beta libraries. From the multiplex PCR reads, TCRdb called clonotypes with MiXCR, one entry per CDR3 protein. The data show approximately 350,000 distinct CDR3 sequences, approximately 10% seen once. The sample also formed part of further work on T cells in Graves' hyperthyroidism and ophthalmopathy. That paper states: First-round RT-PCR with HTBI primers amplified the TCR CDR3 region.

The sequence derives from a woman under 30 with Graves disease. The sample here was peripheral blood mononuclear cells (PBMCs), taken at new diagnosis, from a patient treated with antithyroid drugs.

The chain's CDR3 is CASSQVSEGDRENSPLHF. The CDR3 region has the DNA TGTGCCAGCAGCCAAGTCTCCGAGGGGGACAGGGAAAATTCACCCCTCCACTTT. J is TRBJ1-6 and V is TRBV3-1; TRBD1 aligns across 9 bases. With 1 base clipped from V and 7 bases from J, the junction kept 11 bases outside the gene matches. In germline, CDR1 is LGHDT, CDR2 YNNKEL (reference sequence). The CDR3 is made up of 18 amino acids.